These T cell receptor beta chains were read from a single sample in a study of regulatory T cells in long-lasting Graves disease. TCRdb re-called the multiplex PCR reads with MiXCR, one entry per CDR3 protein. The sample holds 600,000 to 850,000 distinct CDR3 sequences, 30% seen once. This material consisted of peripheral blood mononuclear cells (PBMCs), taken when the disease was refractory, from a patient treated with antithyroid drugs. The receptors were gathered from a female donor with Graves disease. CDR3s include the opening cysteine and the closing phenylalanine or tryptophan. Fields, in order: clone size, V gene, J gene, D gene, CDR3 DNA, CDR3 protein. A D gene is named only where the DNA matches it firmly. Size tells how often a clone was seen (once, few, many) or the class of an expanded clone, and some rows leave it out.

abundance: .
v_gene: TRBV20-1
j_gene: TRBJ2-7
d_gene: .
CDR3nt: TGCAGTGCTGCTTCGACGGGAGAGGTGTACGAGCAGTACTTC
CDR3aa: CSAASTGEVYEQYF

abundance: .
v_gene: TRBV11-1
j_gene: TRBJ2-7
d_gene: TRBD1
CDR3nt: TGTGCCAGCAGCTTCGACAGGGGTTCGGGGTACGAGCAGTACTTC
CDR3aa: CASSFDRGSGYEQYF

abundance: .
v_gene: TRBV20-1
j_gene: TRBJ2-6
d_gene: .
CDR3nt: TGCAGTGCTAGAGGTAGCGAAGGGGATGGGGCCAACGTCCTGACTTTC
CDR3aa: CSARGSEGDGANVLTF

abundance: .
v_gene: TRBV12-3/TRBV12-4
j_gene: TRBJ1-1
d_gene: .
CDR3nt: TGTGCCAGCAGTTTACTGGCGCCTGAAGCTTTCTTT
CDR3aa: CASSLLAPEAFF

abundance: .
v_gene: TRBV25-1
j_gene: TRBJ2-7
d_gene: .
CDR3nt: TGTGCCAGCAGTTACCCCGGGGACCCCCCTGCCCACGAGCAGTACTTC
CDR3aa: CASSYPGDPPAHEQYF

abundance: few
v_gene: TRBV29-1
j_gene: TRBJ1-2
d_gene: .
CDR3nt: TGCAGCGTACTCCCGGGGGATGGCTACACCTTC
CDR3aa: CSVLPGDGYTF

abundance: .
v_gene: TRBV12-5
j_gene: TRBJ2-5
d_gene: TRBD1
CDR3nt: TGTGCTAGTGGTTTTTACAGGGGGCATCCGGAGTACTTC
CDR3aa: CASGFYRGHPEYF

abundance: few
v_gene: TRBV24-1
j_gene: TRBJ1-2
d_gene: .
CDR3nt: TGTGCCACCAGTGCTGTTTCCGGTGGACAGCTCCACTTC
CDR3aa: CATSAVSGGQLHF

abundance: .
v_gene: TRBV19
j_gene: TRBJ1-3
d_gene: .
CDR3nt: TGTGCCAGTAGTATAAGTGCAGGGGTGCCTGGAAACACCATATATTTT
CDR3aa: CASSISAGVPGNTIYF

abundance: few
v_gene: TRBV6-1
j_gene: TRBJ1-5
d_gene: TRBD1
CDR3nt: TGTGCCAGCAGGGAACAGGGGAACAATCAGCCCCAGCATTTT
CDR3aa: CASREQGNNQPQHF

abundance: many
v_gene: TRBV12-3/TRBV12-4
j_gene: TRBJ1-3
d_gene: .
CDR3nt: TGTGCCAGCAGTTTAAGTGGCTCTGGAAACACCATATATTTT
CDR3aa: CASSLSGSGNTIYF

abundance: .
v_gene: TRBV27
j_gene: TRBJ1-5
d_gene: .
CDR3nt: TGTGCCAGCAGTTTTGGGGGTAGAAGCAATCAGCCCCAGCATTTT
CDR3aa: CASSFGGRSNQPQHF

abundance: .
v_gene: TRBV19
j_gene: TRBJ2-7
d_gene: TRBD2
CDR3nt: TGTGCCAGTAGTATTGCGAGCGGGAGGGCCTACGAGCAGTACTTC
CDR3aa: CASSIASGRAYEQYF

abundance: few
v_gene: TRBV3-1
j_gene: TRBJ2-2
d_gene: TRBD1
CDR3nt: TGTGCCAGCAGCCAAGATCGGACAGGTCCTTCCACCGGGGAGCTGTTTTTT
CDR3aa: CASSQDRTGPSTGELFF

abundance: .
v_gene: TRBV27
j_gene: TRBJ1-1
d_gene: .
CDR3nt: TGTGCCAGCAGTTTAGCCAGGAACACTAAAGCTTTCTTT
CDR3aa: CASSLARNTKAFF

abundance: .
v_gene: TRBV11-2
j_gene: TRBJ2-5
d_gene: .
CDR3nt: TGTGCCAGCAGCTTAGATTTCCGACAGGGAGGTGGAGAGACCCAGTACTTC
CDR3aa: CASSLDFRQGGGETQYF

abundance: many
v_gene: TRBV28
j_gene: TRBJ1-1
d_gene: TRBD1
CDR3nt: TGTGCCAGCAGTTTCCCACCGACAGGGAGGTTCGCTGAAGCTTTCTTT
CDR3aa: CASSFPPTGRFAEAFF

abundance: .
v_gene: TRBV27
j_gene: TRBJ1-1
d_gene: TRBD1
CDR3nt: TGTGCCAGCAGTCCCGACAGGGACCGTGCATCTTTCTTT
CDR3aa: CASSPDRDRASFF

abundance: .
v_gene: TRBV29-1
j_gene: TRBJ2-4
d_gene: TRBD1
CDR3nt: TGCAGCGTGCCGGGACAGGGTCTGGGCATTCAGTACTTC
CDR3aa: CSVPGQGLGIQYF

abundance: .
v_gene: TRBV27
j_gene: TRBJ1-2
d_gene: TRBD1
CDR3nt: TGTGCCAGCAGTTTGTCCCGGGACAGGGGGCCGGTCTATGGCTACACCTTC
CDR3aa: CASSLSRDRGPVYGYTF

abundance: few
v_gene: TRBV11-2
j_gene: TRBJ1-1
d_gene: .
CDR3nt: TGTGCCAGCAGCTTAGTGGTGACAGGCCCCCCGAACACTGAAGCTTTCTTT
CDR3aa: CASSLVVTGPPNTEAFF

abundance: .
v_gene: TRBV10-3
j_gene: TRBJ2-7
d_gene: .
CDR3nt: TGTGCCATCACCGAGCCCCCTAAAGACGAGCAGTACTTC
CDR3aa: CAITEPPKDEQYF

abundance: .
v_gene: TRBV30
j_gene: TRBJ1-5
d_gene: .
CDR3nt: TGTGCCTGGAGTGCGGCAGGCAATCAGCCCCAGCATTTT
CDR3aa: CAWSAAGNQPQHF

abundance: .
v_gene: TRBV11-2
j_gene: TRBJ1-2
d_gene: .
CDR3nt: TGCGCCAGCAGCCAAGTATCGGATTCGAGCTATGGCTACACCTTC
CDR3aa: CASSQVSDSSYGYTF

abundance: few
v_gene: TRBV5-1
j_gene: TRBJ2-7
d_gene: .
CDR3nt: TGCGCCAGCAGCTTGGACGAGGGTTCCTACGAGCAGTACTTC
CDR3aa: CASSLDEGSYEQYF

abundance: .
v_gene: TRBV7-9
j_gene: TRBJ1-2
d_gene: TRBD1
CDR3nt: TGTGCCAGCAGCCCGGGGGACAGGCTATATGGCTACACCTTC
CDR3aa: CASSPGDRLYGYTF